The 7 T cell receptor beta chains reported below all come from one sample, sequenced in a study of radiation and T cells in renal cell carcinoma. Time point given: blood 2 weeks post-SBRT. Treatment here: 15 Gy SBRT to primary tumor, nephrectomy 4 weeks later. Profiling relied on immunoSEQ multiplex PCR, and the TCRdb table lists in-frame clones only, not all of them. The data show about 60,000 clones, with roughly 79% seen just once and roughly 7% held by the top ten. The sequenced sample was blood, obtained from a patient whose treatment included radiotherapy and nephrectomy. These receptor sequences come from a man aged 55 to 70 with renal cell carcinoma.

The chain combines TRBV7-2 with TRBJ1-3; D gene unclear. The V end was cut by 6 bases, the J end by 0 bases, with 12 bases between. This CDR3 has 15 residues. Germline assignment: CDR1 SGHTA and CDR2 FQGNSA. This CDR3 reads CASSPLRYSGNTIYF. Written as DNA, the CDR3 is TGTGCCAGCAGTCCCCTCAGATACTCTGGAAACACCATATATTTT.

The J gene is TRBJ1-2, the V gene TRBV30; TRBD1 aligns across 10 bases. The CDR3 runs to 13 residues. In germline, CDR1 is GTSNPN, CDR2 SVGIG (reference sequence). The trim removed 1 base at V and 8 bases at J, leaving 4 bases unmatched. CDR3 DNA sequence: TGTGCCTGGAGTGGACAGGGGGCTAGGGGCTACACCTTC. As protein: CAWSGQGARGYTF.

The chain combines TRBV4-2 with TRBJ2-3; D gene ambiguous. Looked up from germline, CDR1 is LGHNA and CDR2 is YNFKEQ. V lost 0 bases to trimming and J lost 1 base, with 11 bases between them. The CDR3 loop spans 16 amino acids. The CDR3 nucleotides are TGTGCCAGCAGCCAAGAAGGAAGGGCTGGCACAGATACGCAGTATTTT. This gives the protein CASSQEGRAGTDTQYF.

The chain is built from TRBV7-9 and TRBJ2-2; D is unresolved. V was trimmed by 2 bases and J by 5 bases, leaving 9 bases between them. The CDR3 loop spans 14 amino acids. From germline, CDR1 is SEHNR and CDR2 FQNEAQ (reference sequence). Here the CDR3 reads CASSLPVGTGELFF. DNA of the CDR3: TGTGCCAGCAGCTTACCTGTTGGGACCGGGGAGCTGTTTTTT.

The chain couples TRBV5-1 to TRBJ2-3; TRBD1 aligns across 8 bases. J gave up 0 bases and V 0 bases, and 3 bases lay outside the gene matches. The CDR3 is 16 amino acids. CDR1 is SGHRS, CDR2 YFSETQ, per germline. CDR3 coding DNA: TGCGCCAGCAGCTTGGACACAGGGGGAAGCACAGATACGCAGTATTTT. It yields the protein CASSLDTGGSTDTQYF.

V gene TRBV5-1 combines with J gene TRBJ1-1; 10 bases are a match to TRBD1. The J segment lost 4 bases and the V segment lost 4 bases, leaving 7 bases of the junction unmatched. CDR1 SGHRS and CDR2 YFSETQ come from the germline V gene. The CDR3 contains 15 residues. CDR3 protein: CASSVTGTGVTEAFF. Written as DNA, the CDR3 is TGCGCCAGCAGCGTCACCGGGACAGGGGTCACTGAAGCTTTCTTT.

The chain joins TRBV10-3 to TRBJ2-1; perhaps TRBD1 as D (5 bases). Germline CDR1 is ENHRY and CDR2 is SYGVKD. The CDR3 is made up of 15 amino acids. Trimming shortened V by 3 bases and J by 9 bases, and 18 bases separated the two germline ends. The CDR3 nucleotides are TGTGCCATCAGTGATACAACAGGCCTCCTCGGTGAGCAGTTCTTC. Encoded protein: CAISDTTGLLGEQFF.